The sequence of this T cell receptor beta chain was determined in a study of blood T cell repertoires in COVID-19 (dated by TCRdb to 2019 to 2021). As for the study more broadly: Samples covering the acute and convalescent phases of COVID-19 were provided by collaborators in the United States, Italy and Spain. The material from the prospective study consisted of cDNA or gDNA derived from T cells, B-cell-depleted T cells, or PBMCs. Nearly every sample came with metadata listing a de-identified subject ID, COVID-19 status, age in years and sex. Where HLA class I and class II types were available, the types were taken from metadata supplied by the sample provider, not from assay-based typing. The repertoires were made available in a free public database intended to serve as a resource for research on the immune response to SARS-CoV-2. Samples came from the ongoing ImmuneRACE study (first 160 participants) plus 1,254 subjects from 6 global collaborators. The dataset comprised deeply sampled blood TCRbeta repertoires from subjects exposed to, actively infected with, or recovered from COVID-19.

CDR1 and CDR2 (SGHNT, YYREEE) derive from the germline V gene (reference sequence). Measured from the cysteine to the phenylalanine, the CDR3 is 16 residues long. Left in the record is the CDR3 DNA by itself, 48 bases read in frame from the first base. V loses 4 bases at its end and J loses 9 bases; junction bases beyond the gene matches: 10. A remark on this clone: It has no known antigen specificity. The input lacks base qualities; no much larger clone sits a single base away.

Whole blood was collected in K2EDTA tubes by collaborating institutions according to the institutions' own protocols. For TCRbeta analysis, collaborators shipped samples as frozen whole blood, isolated PBMCs, or DNA extracted from either of those sample types. TCRbeta CDR3 regions were amplified from genomic DNA using the immunoSEQ Assay, a bias-controlled multiplex PCR. Per the authors' processing: Nucleated cell counts per sample were estimated from amplification of reference gene primers within the assay. Sequence reads were collapsed and filtered to measure the absolute abundance of every unique TCRbeta CDR3 rearrangement. For each sample, productive Simpson clonality was calculated as the square root of Simpson's diversity index across productive rearrangements. The table was pulled from immuneACCESS by TCRdb, which kept in-frame rearrangements only. Such tables lose some clones; where checked, under half of the loss comes from unresolved V genes, and the rest has no known cause. D and trimming were read from the DNA, whereas the V and J calls and clone size are those reported in that table. The sample has about 91,000 clones on record, 88% of them singletons. Roughly 8.3% of the sample comes from the top ten.

Beyond this particular receptor, the publication reports: How much clinical and demographic metadata was included differed by source and by participant, and the metadata was provided uncurated.

The receptor chain draws on TRBV5-4 and TRBJ2-1; 13 junctional bases match TRBD2. This TCR was recovered from a woman between 65 and 79 years old with acute or convalescent COVID-19. The sequencing input was peripheral blood. The CDR3 reads CASSPGLAGAGSEQFF. The bases read TGTGCCAGCAGCCCCGGACTAGCGGGAGCAGGGAGTGAGCAGTTCTTC. The variable domain in full, with residues beyond the CDR3 obtained from the reference TRBV5-4 and TRBJ2-1 genes, is ETGVTQSPTHLIKTRGQQVTLRCSSQSGHNTVSWYQQALGQGPQFIFQYYREEENGRGNFPPRFSGLQFPNYSSELNVNALELDDSALYLCASSPGLAGAGSEQFFGPGTRLTVL.